Below, 28 T cell receptor beta chains from the same sample are listed, as sequenced in a study of shared clonotypes between healthy human individuals. Terminally differentiated effector memory CD45RA+ cells were excluded by CCR7 positive selection of CD45RO-negative cells. Repertoires were generated with immunoSEQ multiplex PCR, while TCRdb's copy carries only in-frame clones and drops some. The sample lists just over 2,000,000 clones; approximately 95% were seen once. Input material: naive CD8+ T cells sorted from blood. These receptors were taken from a man in his late teens or twenties in good health.

V and J are TRBV11-2 and TRBJ1-2; no firm D call. V dropped 0 bases and J dropped 3 bases, with 5 bases sitting between them. Per germline, CDR1 SGHAT and CDR2 FQNNGV. The CDR3 covers 13 residues. CDR3 loop: CASSLEPDYGYTF. DNA of the CDR3: TGTGCCAGCAGCTTAGAACCGGACTATGGCTACACCTTC.

This clone was picked up one time. The chain has TRBV4-3 and TRBJ2-7; no clear D gene. The CDR3 sequence is 14 residues long. The germline V gene encodes CDR1 LGHNA and CDR2 YSLEER. Between the trimmed V and J ends, which lost 1 base and 4 bases, there was a span of 11 bases. In nucleotides, the CDR3 is TGCGCCAGCAGCCAAGTGGTTGGATTATACGAGCAGTACTTC. It yields the protein CASSQVVGLYEQYF.

As concerns this clone: Additional DNA sequences in this sample encode the identical CDR3. This CDR3 is CASSLATGYEQYF. The CDR3 nucleotides read TGTGCCAGCAGCTTAGCGACGGGCTACGAGCAGTACTTC. V is TRBV7-9 and J is TRBJ2-7; unclear D gene. The CDR3 length is 13 residues. CDR1 SEHNR and CDR2 FQNEAQ come from the germline V gene (reference sequence). The V end was cut by 0 bases, the J end by 3 bases, with 6 bases between.

This chain uses TRBV4-3 with TRBJ2-5; D perhaps matches TRBD2 (6 bases). Germline lookup yields CDR1 LGHNA and CDR2 YSLEER. The CDR3 is 19 amino acids. Deletions cut 2 bases from V and 2 bases from J, with 24 bases between. DNA for the CDR3: TGCGCCAGCAGCCAACACCTACCTGCAGCGGAGGGGCTACAAGAGACCCAGTACTTC. The encoded protein is CASSQHLPAAEGLQETQYF.

This chain uses TRBV7-9 with TRBJ2-5, with D possibly being TRBD2 (5 bases). The ends were cut back, 5 bases at V and 4 bases at J, with 14 bases in the middle. The germline CDR1 and CDR2 sequences are SEHNR and FQNEAQ (reference sequence). The CDR3 consists of 14 residues. CDR3 nucleotides: TGTGCCAGCAGCCACCCACTGGGGAGAGAGACCCAGTACTTC. It codes for CASSHPLGRETQYF. The entire variable domain, with the rest obtained from reference TRBV7-9 and TRBJ2-5, is as follows: DTGVSQNPRHKITKRGQNVTFRCDPISEHNRLYWYRQTLGQGPEFLTYFQNEAQLEKSRLLSDRFSAERPKGSFSTLEIQRTEQGDSAMYLCASSHPLGRETQYFGPGTRLLVL.

This chain connects TRBV15 to TRBJ2-7; 8 nucleotides agree with TRBD1. Germline-derived CDR1 and CDR2 are LNHNV and YYDKDF (reference sequence). CDR3 size: 13 residues. V lost 4 bases and J lost 4; bases outside the gene matches: 3. The CDR3 bases are TGTGCCACCAGCATTGGACAGGGTTACGAGCAGTACTTC. Its protein is CATSIGQGYEQYF.

The chain combines TRBV5-4 with TRBJ2-4; perhaps TRBD1 as D (6 bases). Germline V gene sequence: CDR1 SGHNT, CDR2 YYREEE (reference sequence). V lost 2 bases, J lost 5 bases, and 11 bases lay in between. The CDR3 has 14 amino acids. The DNA for the CDR3 is TGTGCCAGCAGCTTATCTGGGGGCGAAAACATTCAGTACTTC. Its translation is CASSLSGGENIQYF.

This chain's CDR3 is CASSLDGPLETQYF. CDR3 DNA sequence: TGTGCCAGCAGTTTGGATGGGCCATTAGAGACCCAGTACTTC. The chain is built from TRBV28 and TRBJ2-5; the D is unclear. The germline gives CDR1 MDHEN, CDR2 SYDVKM. Between the trimmed V and J ends, which lost 3 bases and 4 bases, there was a span of 12 bases. This CDR3 has 14 residues.

This chain connects TRBV2 to TRBJ2-7, with 13 nucleotides matching TRBD2. V dropped 3 bases and J dropped 4; count of bases not matched to a gene: 15. CDR3 size: 19 residues. CDR1 is SNHLY, CDR2 FYNNEI, per germline. Here the CDR3 DNA reads TGTGCCAGCAGTGATGCCGGACTAGCGGGAGACGATGGGCCATACGAGCAGTACTTC. It encodes CASSDAGLAGDDGPYEQYF.

The chain combines TRBV29-1 with TRBJ1-2, with D unclear. V shed 7 bases and J shed 5 bases, with 14 bases lying between them. Germline CDR1 and CDR2: SQVTM and ANQGSEA. The CDR3 extends over 12 amino acids. CDR3: CSATDGLYGYTF. The CDR3 DNA reads as TGCAGCGCCACGGACGGTTTATATGGCTACACCTTC.

As for this clone: This CDR3 is also generated by other DNA sequences in the sample. The V and J genes are TRBV11-2 and TRBJ2-5; 10 bases are a match to TRBD2. The CDR3 extends over 15 amino acids. CDR1 and CDR2 from the germline V gene are SGHAT and FQNNGV. J was trimmed by 2 bases and V by 0 bases; bases with no gene match: 0. The CDR3 region is CASSLELAGQETQYF. The CDR3 DNA reads TGTGCCAGCAGCTTAGAACTAGCGGGGCAAGAGACCCAGTACTTC.

The chain joins TRBV28 to TRBJ2-7; weak D call: TRBD2 (5 bases). The CDR3 spans 14 residues. V was cut by 5 bases and J by 3 bases, with 14 bases left in between. CDR1 is MDHEN and CDR2 is SYDVKM in the germline V gene. As DNA, the CDR3 is TGTGCCAGCAGTGGCTTGGCGGGTGGCTACGAGCAGTACTTC. This translates into CASSGLAGGYEQYF.

The rearrangement uses TRBV10-1 and TRBJ2-5; no clear D gene. The CDR3 totals 14 residues. Trimming pared 3 bases from V and 3 bases from J, leaving 11 bases between. Germline V gene lookup returns CDR1 WNHNN and CDR2 SYGVQD (reference sequence). CDR3 DNA: TGCGCCAGCAGTGATGCGTTGGCGAAAGAGACCCAGTACTTC. This gives the protein CASSDALAKETQYF.

The V gene is TRBV28, the J gene TRBJ2-7; a possible D gene is TRBD2 (6 bases). Germline CDR1 is MDHEN and CDR2 is SYDVKM. Deletions cut 8 bases from V and 0 bases from J, with 17 bases between. The CDR3 spans 15 residues. The CDR3 DNA is TGTGCCAGCTCACTGGAGGGCCCGGTCTCCTACGAGCAGTACTTC. Translation: CASSLEGPVSYEQYF.

The rearrangement links TRBV7-9 to TRBJ1-4; D not certain. Trimming took 5 bases from V and 7 from J, leaving 20 bases between them. CDR1 SEHNR and CDR2 FQNEAQ come from the germline V gene (reference sequence). The CDR3 sequence is 16 residues long. CDR3 sequence: CASSHTRGSPGEKLFF. The CDR3 DNA follows: TGTGCCAGCAGCCACACTCGGGGTTCGCCAGGTGAAAAACTGTTTTTT.

This chain links TRBV5-4 with TRBJ2-1, with 8 bases aligning to TRBD2. Germline lookup yields CDR1 SGHNT and CDR2 YYREEE (reference sequence). The CDR3 is 15 residues long. Trimming at V came to 3 bases and at J to 8 bases, leaving 10 bases not matched to a gene. The CDR3 loop reads CASSSPGTRGDEQFF. CDR3 nucleotides: TGTGCCAGCAGCTCCCCCGGGACTAGAGGGGATGAGCAGTTCTTC.

The chain recombines TRBV5-1 with TRBJ2-1; a weak D match, TRBD2 (6 bases). Trimming removed 4 bases from V and 1 base from J, with 9 bases in between. CDR1 is SGHRS, CDR2 YFSETQ, per germline. The CDR3 has 14 residues. The CDR3 bases are TGCGCCAGCAGCCTGGACTATTCCTACAATGAGCAGTTCTTC. Its protein product is CASSLDYSYNEQFF.

This clone occurred once. Other DNA sequences in this specimen translate into the identical CDR3. The gene calls are TRBV18 and TRBJ2-7; D ambiguous. This CDR3 is built from 13 residues. Germline lookup yields CDR1 KGHSH and CDR2 LQKENI. The V end lost 0 bases, the J end lost 4 bases, and 7 bases lay between the germline ends. The CDR3 region has the DNA TGTGCCAGCTCACCACCGGATAGTTACGAGCAGTACTTC. Its translation is CASSPPDSYEQYF.

In this sample, this clone turned up once. The gene calls are TRBV5-4 and TRBJ2-3, with D unresolved. The CDR3 consists of 12 residues. Trimming cost V 5 bases and J 6 bases, with 10 bases left between them. Per germline, CDR1 SGHNT and CDR2 YYREEE (reference sequence). CDR3 nucleotide sequence: TGTGCCAGCAGTCCATTTTCGGATACGCAGTATTTT. It yields the protein CASSPFSDTQYF.

The chain has TRBV30 and TRBJ2-1, with 7 bases identical to TRBD1. CDR3 length equals 13 residues. Germline CDR1 reads GTSNPN; CDR2 reads SVGIG (reference sequence). J was trimmed by 6 bases and V by 4 bases; bases with no gene match: 6. The CDR3 region is CAWTGYRGNEQFF. CDR3 nucleotide sequence: TGTGCCTGGACAGGGTACAGGGGCAATGAGCAGTTCTTC.

CDR3 protein: CSVEATREQYF. Here the CDR3 DNA reads TGCAGCGTTGAAGCCACGCGCGAGCAGTACTTC. The chain has TRBV29-1 and TRBJ2-7; D is ambiguous. Germline CDR1 is SQVTM and CDR2 is ANQGSEA. Deletions cut 1 base from V and 6 bases from J, with 7 bases between. The CDR3 extends over 11 amino acids.

This chain uses TRBV10-3 with TRBJ2-7; 7 positions agree with TRBD1. The CDR3 sequence is 14 residues long. Trimming removed 4 bases from V and 2 bases from J; junction bases left unmatched: 5. Germline CDR1 reads ENHRY; CDR2 reads SYGVKD. CDR3 loop: CAISAQGQTYEQYF. The CDR3 nucleotides are TGTGCCATCAGTGCCCAGGGACAGACCTACGAGCAGTACTTC.

V and J are TRBV6-4 and TRBJ1-5; perhaps TRBD1 as D (6 bases). Germline-derived CDR1 and CDR2 are MRHNA and SNTAGT. The CDR3 is made up of 16 amino acids. Deletions cut 6 bases from V and 0 bases from J, with 15 bases between. The CDR3 region has the DNA TGTGCCAGCAGGCCTAGCAGGGACAATAGCAATCAGCCCCAGCATTTT. Amino acids: CASRPSRDNSNQPQHF.

In DNA form, the CDR3 reads TGTGCCAGCAGCTTTGGTCAGAGCTCTGGAAACACCATATATTTT. Translation gives CASSFGQSSGNTIYF. The V and J genes are TRBV7-6 and TRBJ1-3; D unclear. CDR1 and CDR2 from the germline V gene are SGHVS and FNYEAQ. The ends were cut back, 3 bases at V and 0 bases at J, with 9 bases in the middle. CDR3 length: 15 residues.

Regarding this clone: The same CDR3 also results from other DNA sequences found in this sample. The chain carries TRBV9 and TRBJ2-5; 11 bases are shared with TRBD2. The CDR3 consists of 15 residues. J gave up 5 bases and V 2 bases, and 5 bases lay outside the gene matches. In germline, CDR1 is SGDLS, CDR2 YYNGEE. CDR3 coding DNA: TGTGCCAGCAGCGTTAGCGGGGGGGCCCGTGAGACCCAGTACTTC. Translation gives CASSVSGGARETQYF.

This clone was seen more than once but under ten times. The chain's CDR3 is CASTSGTDNSPLHF. The CDR3 region has the DNA TGTGCCAGTACATCCGGGACAGATAATTCACCCCTCCACTTT. V gene TRBV19 combines with J gene TRBJ1-6; 7 bases are shared with TRBD1. CDR1 and CDR2 from the germline V gene are LNHDA and SQIVND (reference sequence). The length of the CDR3 is 14 residues. V lost 7 bases to trimming and J lost 5 bases; unmatched junction nucleotides: 5.

This sequence joins TRBV28 and TRBJ1-4; 9 bases are shared with TRBD1. The CDR3 covers 15 residues. The germline V gene encodes CDR1 MDHEN and CDR2 SYDVKM. The V gene end was trimmed by 5 bases and the J gene end by 6 bases; junction bases not matched to a gene: 7. This CDR3 is CASSQTGGADEKLFF. The CDR3 bases are TGTGCCAGCAGTCAGACAGGGGGGGCGGATGAAAAACTGTTTTTT.

This clone was found once. V is TRBV4-1 and J is TRBJ2-7, with D perhaps matching TRBD1 (5 bases). The CDR3 sequence is 13 residues long. The ends were cut back, 2 bases at V and 6 bases at J, with 11 bases in the middle. Germline V gene sequence: CDR1 MGHRA, CDR2 YSYEKL. CDR3 loop: CASSQPSGREQYF. The CDR3 region has the DNA TGCGCCAGCAGCCAACCCTCAGGGCGCGAGCAGTACTTC.